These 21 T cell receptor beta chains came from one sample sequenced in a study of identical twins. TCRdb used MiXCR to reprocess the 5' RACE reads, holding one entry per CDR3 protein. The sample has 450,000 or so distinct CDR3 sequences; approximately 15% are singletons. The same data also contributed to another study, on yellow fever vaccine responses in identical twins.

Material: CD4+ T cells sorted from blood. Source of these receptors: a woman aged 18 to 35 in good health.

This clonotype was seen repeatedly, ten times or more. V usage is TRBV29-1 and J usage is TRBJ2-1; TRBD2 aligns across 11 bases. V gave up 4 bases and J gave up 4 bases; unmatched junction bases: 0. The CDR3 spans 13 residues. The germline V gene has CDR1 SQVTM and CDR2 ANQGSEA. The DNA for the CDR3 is TGCAGCGTTGGACTAGCGGGGTACAATGAGCAGTTCTTC. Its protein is CSVGLAGYNEQFF.

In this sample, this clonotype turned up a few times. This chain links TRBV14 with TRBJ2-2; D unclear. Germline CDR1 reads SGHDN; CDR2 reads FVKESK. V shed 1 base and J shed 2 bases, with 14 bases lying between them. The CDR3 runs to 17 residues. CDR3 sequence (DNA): TGTGCCAGCAGCCAAGTCGCAAACGCCAGAAACACCGGGGAGCTGTTTTTT. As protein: CASSQVANARNTGELFF.

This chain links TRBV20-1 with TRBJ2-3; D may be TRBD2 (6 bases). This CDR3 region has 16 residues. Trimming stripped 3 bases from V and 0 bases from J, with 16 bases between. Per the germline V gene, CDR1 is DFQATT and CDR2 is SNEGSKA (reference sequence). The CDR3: CSASSGVTLSTDTQYF. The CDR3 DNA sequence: TGCAGTGCTAGCTCGGGGGTTACCTTAAGCACAGATACGCAGTATTTT.

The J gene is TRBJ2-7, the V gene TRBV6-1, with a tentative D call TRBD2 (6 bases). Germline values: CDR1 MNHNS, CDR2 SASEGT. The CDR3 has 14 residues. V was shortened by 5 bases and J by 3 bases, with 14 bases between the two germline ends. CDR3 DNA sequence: TGTGCCAGCAGTCAACGGGACTGGGGCTACGAGCAGTACTTC. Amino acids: CASSQRDWGYEQYF.

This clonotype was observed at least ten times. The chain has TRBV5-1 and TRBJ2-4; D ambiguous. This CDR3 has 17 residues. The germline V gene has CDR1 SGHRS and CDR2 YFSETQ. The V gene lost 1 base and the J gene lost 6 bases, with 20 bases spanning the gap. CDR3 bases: TGCGCCAGCAGCTTGTCAGGTTCTGCAGGTACTCTAAACATTCAGTACTTC. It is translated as CASSLSGSAGTLNIQYF.

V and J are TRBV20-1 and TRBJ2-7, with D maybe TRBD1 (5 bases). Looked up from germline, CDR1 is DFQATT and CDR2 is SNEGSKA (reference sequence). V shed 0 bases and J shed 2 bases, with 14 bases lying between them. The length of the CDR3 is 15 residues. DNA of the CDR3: TGCAGTGCTAGAGATCTTAGGGGCTCAGCCTACGAGCAGTACTTC. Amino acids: CSARDLRGSAYEQYF.

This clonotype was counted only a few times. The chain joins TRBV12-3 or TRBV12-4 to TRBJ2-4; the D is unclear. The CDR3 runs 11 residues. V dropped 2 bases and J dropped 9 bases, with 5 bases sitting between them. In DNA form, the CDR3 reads TGTGCCAGCAGTTTACGTGGCATTCAGTACTTC. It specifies CASSLRGIQYF.

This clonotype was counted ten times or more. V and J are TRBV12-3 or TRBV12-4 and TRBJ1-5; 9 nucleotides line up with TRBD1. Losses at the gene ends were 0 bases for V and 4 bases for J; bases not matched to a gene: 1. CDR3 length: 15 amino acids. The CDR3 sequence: CASSLAGTGNQPQHF. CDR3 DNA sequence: TGTGCCAGCAGTTTAGCCGGGACAGGGAATCAGCCCCAGCATTTT.

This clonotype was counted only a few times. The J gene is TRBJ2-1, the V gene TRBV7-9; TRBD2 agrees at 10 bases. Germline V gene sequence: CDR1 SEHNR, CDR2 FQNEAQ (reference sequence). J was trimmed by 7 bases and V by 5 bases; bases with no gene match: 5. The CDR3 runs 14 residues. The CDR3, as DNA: TGTGCCAGCAGCCCCAAGACTAGCGGGAATGAGCAGTTCTTC. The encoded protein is CASSPKTSGNEQFF.

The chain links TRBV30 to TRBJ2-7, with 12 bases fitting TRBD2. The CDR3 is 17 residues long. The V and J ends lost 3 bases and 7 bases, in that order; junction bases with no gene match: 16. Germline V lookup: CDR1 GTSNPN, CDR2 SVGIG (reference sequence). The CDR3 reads CAWSYYQATSGGREQYF. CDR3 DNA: TGTGCCTGGAGCTACTACCAAGCAACTAGCGGGGGGAGGGAGCAGTACTTC.

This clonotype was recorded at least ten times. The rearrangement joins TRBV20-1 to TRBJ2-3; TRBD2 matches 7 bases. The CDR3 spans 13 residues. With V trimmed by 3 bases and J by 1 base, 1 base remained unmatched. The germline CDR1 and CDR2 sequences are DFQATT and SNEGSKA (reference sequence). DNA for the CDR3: TGCAGTGCTAGTCGGGGGGGCACAGATACGCAGTATTTT. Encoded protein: CSASRGGTDTQYF.

The CDR3 bases are TGCAGTGCTAGATCCCTAAGCTCCTACAATGAGCAGTTCTTC. Amino acids: CSARSLSSYNEQFF. The rearrangement joins TRBV20-1 to TRBJ2-1; D is ambiguous. Trimming removed 2 bases from V and 0 bases from J, with 8 bases in between. Germline values: CDR1 DFQATT, CDR2 SNEGSKA (reference sequence). The CDR3 runs 14 residues.

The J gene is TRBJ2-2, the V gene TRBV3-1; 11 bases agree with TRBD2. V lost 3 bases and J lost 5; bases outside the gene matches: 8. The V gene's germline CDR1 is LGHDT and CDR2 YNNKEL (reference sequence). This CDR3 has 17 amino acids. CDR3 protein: CASSHRTSGSQTGELFF. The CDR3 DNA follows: TGTGCCAGCAGCCACCGTACTAGCGGGAGTCAAACCGGGGAGCTGTTTTTT.

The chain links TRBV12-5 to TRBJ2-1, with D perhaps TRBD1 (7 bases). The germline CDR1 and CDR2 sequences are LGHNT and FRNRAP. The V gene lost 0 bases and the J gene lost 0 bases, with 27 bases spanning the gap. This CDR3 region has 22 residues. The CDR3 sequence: CASGLVPFARDSGDSSYNEQFF. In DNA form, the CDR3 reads TGTGCTAGTGGTTTGGTACCTTTTGCGCGGGACTCTGGGGACAGCTCCTACAATGAGCAGTTCTTC. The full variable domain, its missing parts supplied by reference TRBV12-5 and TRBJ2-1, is DARVTQTPRHKVTEMGQEVTMRCQPILGHNTVFWYRQTMMQGLELLAYFRNRAPLDDSGMPKDRFSAEMPDATLATLKIQPSEPRDSAVYFCASGLVPFARDSGDSSYNEQFFGPGTRLTVL.

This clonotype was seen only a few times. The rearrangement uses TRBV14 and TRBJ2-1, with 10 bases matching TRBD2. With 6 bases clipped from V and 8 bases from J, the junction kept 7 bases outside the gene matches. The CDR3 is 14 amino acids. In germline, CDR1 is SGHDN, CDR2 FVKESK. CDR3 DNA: TGTGCCAGCAGGCCTAGCGGGAGTAACTATGAGCAGTTCTTC. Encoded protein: CASRPSGSNYEQFF.

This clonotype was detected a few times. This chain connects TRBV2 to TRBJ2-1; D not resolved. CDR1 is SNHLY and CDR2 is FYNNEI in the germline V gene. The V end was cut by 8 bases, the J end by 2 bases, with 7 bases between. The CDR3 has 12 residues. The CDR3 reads CASGWTYNEQFF. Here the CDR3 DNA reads TGTGCCAGCGGCTGGACCTACAATGAGCAGTTCTTC.

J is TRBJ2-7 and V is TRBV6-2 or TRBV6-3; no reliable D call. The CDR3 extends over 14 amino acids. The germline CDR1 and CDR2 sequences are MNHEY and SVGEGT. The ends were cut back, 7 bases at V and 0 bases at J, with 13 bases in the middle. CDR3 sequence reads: CASTPQRISYEQYF. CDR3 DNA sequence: TGTGCCAGCACCCCCCAGCGTATCTCCTACGAGCAGTACTTC.

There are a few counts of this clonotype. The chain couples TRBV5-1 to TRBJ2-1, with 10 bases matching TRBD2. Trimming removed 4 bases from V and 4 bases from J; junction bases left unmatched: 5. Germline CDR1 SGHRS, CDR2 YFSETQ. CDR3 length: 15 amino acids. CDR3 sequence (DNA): TGCGCCAGCAGCCAGGGACTAGCGAAATACAATGAGCAGTTCTTC. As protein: CASSQGLAKYNEQFF.

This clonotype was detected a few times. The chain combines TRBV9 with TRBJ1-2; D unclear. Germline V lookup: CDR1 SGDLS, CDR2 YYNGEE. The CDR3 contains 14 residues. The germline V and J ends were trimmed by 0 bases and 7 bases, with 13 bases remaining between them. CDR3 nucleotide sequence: TGTGCCAGCAGCGTAGGAAGGCCAGGATCTGGCTACACCTTC. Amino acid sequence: CASSVGRPGSGYTF.

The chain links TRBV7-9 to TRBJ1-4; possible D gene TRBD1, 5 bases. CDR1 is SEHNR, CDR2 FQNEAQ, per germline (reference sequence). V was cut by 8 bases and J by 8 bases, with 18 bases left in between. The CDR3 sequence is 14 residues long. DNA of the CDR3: TGTGCCAGCTTCTTGCAGAGGGGTCAAGAAAAACTGTTTTTT. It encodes CASFLQRGQEKLFF.

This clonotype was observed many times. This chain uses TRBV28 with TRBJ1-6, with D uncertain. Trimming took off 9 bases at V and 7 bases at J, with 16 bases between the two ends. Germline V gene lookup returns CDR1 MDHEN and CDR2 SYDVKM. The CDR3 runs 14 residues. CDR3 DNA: TGTGCCAGTAAGGCGACCGAGGGCAATTCACCCCTCCACTTT. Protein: CASKATEGNSPLHF.